This T cell receptor beta chain stems from a study of CXCR3-negative and CXCR3-positive naive CD8 T cells. About the research overall: Libraries each contributed about 1.5 +/- 0.3 million TRB reads, for around 150 million in total.

Libraries of TRB cDNA were made by 5' RACE and carried UMIs. No DNA is given; TCRdb re-called the 5' RACE reads and lists each CDR3 protein once. The sample data list tens of thousands of distinct CDR3 sequences. Triplicates of about 270,000 cells were sorted from each CD8+ T cell subset. Naive CD8+ T cells displayed a CD45RO-CCR7+CD27+CD95- phenotype. Points from the study as a whole: A higher hydrophobicity marked the TRB CDR3s of CXCR3-positive naive cells versus CXCR3-negative naive cells. Memory cells differed in TRBV-TRBJ usage, but naive CXCR3-negative and CXCR3-positive cells had similar usage.

Germline loops: CDR1 ENHRY, CDR2 SYGVKD. The CDR3 is 14 residues long. Regarding this clonotype: Its antigen remains unknown.

This chain joins TRBV10-3 and TRBJ2-5; TCRdb returns TRBD2, unconfirmable since there is no DNA. The TCR was taken from a human donor in good health. Some clones in this sample may be carry-over from other donors' samples. The sequenced sample was naive CXCR3+ CD8+ T cells from blood. Stated subset: CD45RO-CCR7+CD27+CD95- naive CD8+ T cells expressing CXCR3 (TNR3+). The CDR3 loop is CAISVSGSQETQYF.